This T cell receptor (beta chain) is drawn from a study of T-cell reconstitution after alpha-beta-depleted transplantation in children. Germline CDR1 SGHKS, CDR2 YYEKEE (reference sequence). V lost 3 bases to trimming and J lost 4 bases; unmatched junction nucleotides: 9. The CDR3 sequence is 15 residues long. Construction of the TCRbeta library involved unique molecular identifiers. One entry per CDR3 protein results from TCRdb running MiXCR on the PCR reads. The sample lists around 87,000 distinct CDR3 sequences; 7% to 10% were seen once. This clonotype was seen ten or more times. The sequencing used PBMCs from the stem cell graft donor, collected from the stem cell graft. The clonotype originates from a human donor who donated a stem cell graft to a child with congenital amegakaryocytic thrombocytopenia. The chain is built from TRBV5-5 and TRBJ1-2, with TRBD1 matching 7 bases. The CDR3 DNA follows: TGTGCCAGCAGCTCGTATACAGGGGCCGCCTATGGCTACACCTTC. This encodes CASSSYTGAAYGYTF.